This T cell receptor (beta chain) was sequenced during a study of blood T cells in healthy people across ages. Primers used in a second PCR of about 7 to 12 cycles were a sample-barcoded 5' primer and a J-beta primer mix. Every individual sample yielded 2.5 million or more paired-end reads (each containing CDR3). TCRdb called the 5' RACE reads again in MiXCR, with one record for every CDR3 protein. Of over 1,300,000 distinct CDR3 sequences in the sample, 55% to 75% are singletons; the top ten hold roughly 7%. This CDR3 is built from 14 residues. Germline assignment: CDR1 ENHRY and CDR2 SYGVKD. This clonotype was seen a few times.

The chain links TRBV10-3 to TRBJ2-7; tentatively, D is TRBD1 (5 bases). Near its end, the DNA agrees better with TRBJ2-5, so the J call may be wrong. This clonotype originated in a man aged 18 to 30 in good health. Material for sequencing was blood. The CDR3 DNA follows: TGTGCCATCAGTGACCCCCCCAAGGGGAAGACCCAGTACTTC. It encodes CAISDPPKGKTQYF.